The next 10 T cell receptor beta chains were all read from a single sample in a study of post-analysis software for immune sequencing data. Study results and caveats: Patients used several TRBV segments, including TRBV5-6, TRBV5-1 and TRBV20-1, more often than controls.

Their antigens are not known. TCR beta cDNA libraries included unique molecular identifiers. One entry per CDR3 protein, called by TCRdb with MiXCR from the PCR reads. The sample contains 750,000 to 900,000 distinct CDR3 sequences, about 45% of which appear only once. Sequencing was performed on blood. The receptor set was obtained from a girl between 5 and 17 years old with multiple sclerosis.

The rearrangement uses TRBV2 and TRBJ2-1, with 15 positions matching TRBD2. The DNA end lines up better with TRBJ2-7; the J call may be wrong. The CDR3 has 18 amino acids. Per germline, CDR1 SNHLY and CDR2 FYNNEI. CDR3 coding DNA: TGTGCCAGCAGTGATCCGGGACTAGCGGGAGGAACCTACAATGAGCAGTACTTC. Translating gives CASSDPGLAGGTYNEQYF.

The gene calls are TRBV7-8 and TRBJ2-4; either TRBD1 or TRBD2 may fit D (5 bases each). The J call is in doubt because the DNA end fits TRBJ2-7 better. Germline lookup yields CDR1 SGHVS and CDR2 FQNEAQ. The CDR3 contains 14 residues. CDR3 sequence reads: CASSLAGAHHEQYF. The CDR3 DNA follows: TGTGCCAGCAGCTTAGCCGGGGCACACCACGAGCAGTACTTC.

This chain uses TRBV2 with TRBJ2-1, with D perhaps matching TRBD1 (6 bases). This CDR3 region has 15 residues. Germline CDR1 SNHLY, CDR2 FYNNEI. Trimming removed 6 bases from V and 0 bases from J, with 12 bases in between. DNA of the CDR3: TGTGCCAGCAGCCAGGACAGAACCTCCTACAATGAGCAGTTCTTC. Its protein product is CASSQDRTSYNEQFF. Full variable domain (missing parts from reference TRBV2 and TRBJ2-1): EPEVTQTPSHQVTQMGQEVILRCVPISNHLYFYWYRQILGQKVEFLVSFYNNEISEKSEIFDDQFSVERPDGSNFTLKIRSTKLEDSAMYFCASSQDRTSYNEQFFGPGTRLTVL.

This clonotype was observed a few times. The CDR3 sequence is CASRRGVDSGANVLTF. CDR3 in DNA: TGTGCCAGCAGGCGTGGTGTCGACTCTGGGGCCAACGTCCTGACTTTC. The V call is TRBV6-5, the J call TRBJ2-6; no firm D call. Trimming left V 6 bases short and J 0 bases short, with 12 bases between. The CDR3 runs 16 residues. CDR1 MNHEY and CDR2 SVGAGI come from the germline V gene.

The chain joins TRBV12-3 or TRBV12-4 to TRBJ2-1; 13 bases match TRBD2. V gave up 7 bases and J gave up 9 bases; unmatched junction bases: 9. The CDR3 is made up of 15 amino acids. CDR3 sequence: CASTRGLAGVVEQFF. The CDR3 region has the DNA TGTGCCAGCACCCGCGGACTAGCGGGAGTTGTTGAGCAGTTCTTC.

This clonotype was seen a handful of times. This chain connects TRBV12-3 or TRBV12-4 to TRBJ1-2; the D is unclear. CDR3 length: 14 amino acids. Trimming left V 8 bases short and J 4 bases short, with 17 bases between. The CDR3 region has the DNA TGTGCCAGCCCTCTCTGGGGTCGTGCCTATGGCTACACCTTC. This codes for CASPLWGRAYGYTF.

The chain uses TRBV28 and TRBJ2-7; 8 bases agree with TRBD1. Germline assignment: CDR1 MDHEN and CDR2 SYDVKM. The CDR3 length is 17 residues. J was trimmed by 3 bases and V by 2 bases; bases with no gene match: 12. For the CDR3, the DNA is TGTGCCAGCAGTTTAATCGCCCGACAGGGGACTTTCTACGAGCAGTACTTC. It encodes CASSLIARQGTFYEQYF.

CDR3 nucleotides: TGCAGCGCGGGACCGGTTAATGAAAAACTGTTTTTT. Residues: CSAGPVNEKLFF. The V and J genes are TRBV29-1 and TRBJ1-4; maybe TRBD1 (5 bases). The CDR3 sequence is 12 residues long. Germline CDR1 and CDR2: SQVTM and ANQGSEA. V was cut by 7 bases and J by 4 bases, with 10 bases left in between.

The CDR3 DNA reads as TGCAGTGCTAGACGCTATGCGGTAAGAGCCTACGAGCAGTACTTC. Protein product: CSARRYAVRAYEQYF. The V and J genes are TRBV20-1 and TRBJ2-7; D gene uncertain. The CDR3 is made up of 15 amino acids. Trimming cost V 2 bases and J 2 bases, with 16 bases left between them. Looked up from germline, CDR1 is DFQATT and CDR2 is SNEGSKA (reference sequence).

This clonotype was observed a handful of times. This chain joins TRBV6-1 and TRBJ1-4; 7 bases match TRBD1. CDR1 and CDR2 (germline): MNHNS, SASEGT. The junction had 4 bases not matched to a gene; V was cut back by 4 bases and J by 5 bases. This CDR3 contains 14 residues. The CDR3 sequence is CASSAGTANEKLFF. The CDR3 nucleotides are TGTGCCAGCAGTGCCGGGACAGCGAATGAAAAACTGTTTTTT.